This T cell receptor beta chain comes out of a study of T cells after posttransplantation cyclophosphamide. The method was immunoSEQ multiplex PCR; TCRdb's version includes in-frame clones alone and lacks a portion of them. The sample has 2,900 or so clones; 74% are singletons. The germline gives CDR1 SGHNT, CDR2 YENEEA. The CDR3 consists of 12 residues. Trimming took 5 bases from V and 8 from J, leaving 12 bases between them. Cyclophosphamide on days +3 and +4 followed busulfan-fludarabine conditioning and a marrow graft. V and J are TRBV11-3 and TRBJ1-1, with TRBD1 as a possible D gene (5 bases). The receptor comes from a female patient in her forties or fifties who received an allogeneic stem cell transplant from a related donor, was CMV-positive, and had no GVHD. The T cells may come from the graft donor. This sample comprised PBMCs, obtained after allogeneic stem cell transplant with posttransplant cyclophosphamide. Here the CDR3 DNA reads TGTGCCAGCAGCCGGGGACTGGGAGAAGCTTTCTTT. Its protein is CASSRGLGEAFF.